This T cell receptor (beta chain) was documented in a study of PD-1 blockade in classical Hodgkin lymphoma. Study in general: Every 2 weeks, patients had 3 mg/kg nivolumab intravenously.

Germline V gives CDR1 MDHEN, CDR2 SYDVKM. Trimming stripped 3 bases from V and 5 bases from J, with 13 bases between. CDR3 size: 14 residues. The method was immunoSEQ multiplex PCR; TCRdb's version includes in-frame clones alone and lacks a portion of them. There are tens of thousands of clones in the sample; over 60% occur only once, and 20% to 25% lies in the top ten. All trial patients relapsed after autologous stem cell transplantation. Responses achieved at best were complete response, partial response or progressive disease. To note about this clone: The antigen remains unidentified.

General observations from the study: Patients who responded completely had about the same baseline diversity as newly diagnosed patients.

This chain uses TRBV28 with TRBJ1-1, with D perhaps matching TRBD1 (5 bases). This TCR came from a human donor with classical Hodgkin lymphoma. The sample consisted of peripheral blood mononuclear cells (PBMCs), taken before the second cycle of nivolumab. CDR3 sequence: CASSFSGGRTEAFF. CDR3 DNA: TGTGCCAGCAGTTTTTCGGGGGGTAGGACTGAAGCTTTCTTT.